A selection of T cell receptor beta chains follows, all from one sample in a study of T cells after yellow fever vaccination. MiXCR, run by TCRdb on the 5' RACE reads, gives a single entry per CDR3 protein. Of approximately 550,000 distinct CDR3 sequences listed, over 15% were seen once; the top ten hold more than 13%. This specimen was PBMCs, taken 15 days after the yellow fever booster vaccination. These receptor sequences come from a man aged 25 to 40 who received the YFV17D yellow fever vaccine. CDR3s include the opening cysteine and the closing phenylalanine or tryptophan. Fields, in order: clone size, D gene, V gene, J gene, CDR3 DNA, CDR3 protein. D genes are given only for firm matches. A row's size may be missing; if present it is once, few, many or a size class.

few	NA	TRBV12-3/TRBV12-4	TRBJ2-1	TGTGCCAGCAGTTCCCTTGGGCGGGCCTCCTACAATGAGCAGTTCTTC	CASSSLGRASYNEQFF
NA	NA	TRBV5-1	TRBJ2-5	TGCGCCAGCAGCTTGAAGACAGACCTAGAGACCCAGTACTTC	CASSLKTDLETQYF
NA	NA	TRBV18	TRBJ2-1	TGTGCCAGCTCACCACCCCCCGAAACTAGGCAGTTCTTC	CASSPPPETRQFF
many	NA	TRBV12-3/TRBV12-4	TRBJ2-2	TGTGCCAGCAGCCCTGGGGAGCTGTTTTTT	CASSPGELFF
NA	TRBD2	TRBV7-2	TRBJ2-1	TGTGCCAGCAGCTCAAGACTAGCGGGAGACAATGAGCAGTTCTTC	CASSSRLAGDNEQFF
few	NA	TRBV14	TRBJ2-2	TGTGCCAGCAGCGAGCAGGACAGACCAACCGGGGAGCTGTTTTTT	CASSEQDRPTGELFF
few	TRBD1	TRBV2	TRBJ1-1	TGTGCCAGCAGCGTACTTACAGGGGAATTTACTGAAGCTTTCTTT	CASSVLTGEFTEAFF
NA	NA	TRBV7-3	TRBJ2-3	TGTGCCAGCAGCTGGGGGACAAACACAGATACGCAGTATTTT	CASSWGTNTDTQYF
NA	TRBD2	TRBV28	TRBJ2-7	TGTGCCAGCAGGCGGGCAGGGGCCCCGACTAGCGGCTCCTACGAGCAGTACTTC	CASRRAGAPTSGSYEQYF
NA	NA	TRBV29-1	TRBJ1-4	TGCAGCGTTAAAATCTGGACGAATGAAAAACTGTTTTTT	CSVKIWTNEKLFF
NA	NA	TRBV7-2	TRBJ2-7	TGTGCCAGCAGCTTAGAACCGGGTTCTTACTACGAGCAGTACTTC	CASSLEPGSYYEQYF
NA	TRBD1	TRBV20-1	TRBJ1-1	TGCAGTGCGCGGACAGGAGCTTCTGAAGCTTTCTTT	CSARTGASEAFF
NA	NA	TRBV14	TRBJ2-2	TGTGCCAGCAGCCCCGGGTCCACGGGAAGGACCGGGGAGCTGTTTTTT	CASSPGSTGRTGELFF
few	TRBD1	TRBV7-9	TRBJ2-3	TGTGCCAGCAGCTTAATGGGACAGGGCGCAGATACGCAGTATTTT	CASSLMGQGADTQYF
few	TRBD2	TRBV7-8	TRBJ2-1	TGTGCCAGCAGCTTAGAGCTTGGGAGGGATGAGCAGTTCTTC	CASSLELGRDEQFF
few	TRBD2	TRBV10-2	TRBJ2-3	TGCGCCAGCAGGGGGACTAGCGGAGCTTCTAGCACAGATACGCAGTATTTT	CASRGTSGASSTDTQYF